This T cell receptor beta chain originates from a study of blood T cell repertoires in COVID-19. The overall study: COVID-19 samples from acute and convalescent phases originated in the United States, Italy and Spain. PBMCs, B-cell-depleted T cells, or T cells provided the cDNA or gDNA that made up the material.

Authors' data handling: Reference gene primer amplification gave nucleated cell count estimates. Using immunoSEQ multiplex PCR, the repertoire was profiled, and TCRdb retains in-frame clones only, with some absent. From that table come the V and J calls and clone size; the DNA was used to work out D and trimming. The table records about 180,000 clones, 80% to 85% of them present only once. This CDR3 comprises 14 residues. Germline values: CDR1 SGHKS, CDR2 YYEKEE (reference sequence). V dropped 0 bases and J dropped 1 base, with 7 bases sitting between them. Followed longitudinally, the Seattle patients had been enrolled during active infection.

The sequencing sample was made of peripheral blood. V is TRBV5-5 and J is TRBJ2-5; tentatively, D is TRBD2 (5 bases). The clonotype originates from a woman of 80 years or more with COVID-19, enrolled during active disease. This chain's CDR3 is CASSLGLLQETQYF. CDR3 bases: TGTGCCAGCAGCTTGGGACTACTCCAAGAGACCCAGTACTTC.